These 5 T cell receptor beta chains originate from one sample sequenced in a study of T cells expressing NK-cell markers (dated by TCRdb to 2018 to 2020). Preparation of the library involved 5' RACE. Data came from an Illumina HiSeq 2000. TCRdb reprocessed the reads, so every CDR3 protein sequence counts as one entry and DNA is not shown. This sample's table contains about 260,000 distinct CDR3 sequences. Roughly 4.2% of the sample is taken by the ten largest. Sequencing input: blood T cells: a sorted CD56 or NKG2C T cell subset, CD4+ or CD8+ T cells, or bulk PBMC T cells (not recorded which). The receptor source for this set is a woman aged 18 to 75 in good health.

The chain uses TRBV12-3 or TRBV12-4 and TRBJ2-4; there is no DNA to check the TCRdb D call of TRBD2. This CDR3 region has 17 residues. CDR3: CASSFRGGNLIPRSKYF.

The V gene is TRBV10-3, the J gene TRBJ2-1; TCRdb's D call, TRBD1, is unchecked because there is no DNA. From germline, CDR1 is ENHRY and CDR2 SYGVKD. The CDR3 runs to 14 residues. The CDR3 protein is CAISSPQGRNEQFF.

This chain joins TRBV6-2 or TRBV6-3 and TRBJ2-7; TCRdb lists TRBD1, though no DNA is available to test this call. Per the germline V gene, CDR1 is MNHEY and CDR2 is SVGEGT. CDR3 size: 13 residues. The CDR3 is CAASADRGREQYF.

The chain links TRBV9 to TRBJ2-2; TCRdb lists TRBD1, though no DNA is available to test this call. Germline assignment: CDR1 SGDLS and CDR2 YYNGEE. This CDR3 is built from 15 residues. The CDR3 protein is CASSQTGGLPGGLFF.

This chain joins TRBV20-1 and TRBJ2-5. The germline V gene encodes CDR1 DFQATT and CDR2 SNEGSKA (reference sequence). The CDR3 sequence is 13 residues long. The CDR3 is CSAPFLGGETQYF.